This section outlines one T cell receptor beta chain sequence together with its context. As processed by the authors: Amplification of reference gene primers provided the estimated nucleated cell counts. Sequencing was performed with immunoSEQ multiplex PCR; in TCRdb, only in-frame clones are kept and a portion is missing. That table is the source of V, J and clone size, and D and trimming were worked out from the DNA. Of roughly 100,000 clones listed, around 85% are singletons. Germline lookup yields CDR1 SGDLS and CDR2 YYNGEE. Trimming took 2 bases from V and 2 from J, leaving 11 bases between them. CDR3 length: 14 amino acids. The entry originates in a study of blood T cell repertoires in COVID-19. Looking at the study overall: Samples taken during acute and convalescent COVID-19 were collected in the United States, Italy and Spain. The cDNA or gDNA used as material had been derived from T cells, B-cell-depleted T cells, or PBMCs.

The sequenced material came from peripheral blood. The chain links TRBV9 to TRBJ2-7; perhaps TRBD2 as D (6 bases). The sequence was collected from a man aged 70 or older with active or convalescent COVID-19. The CDR3 here is CASSVGGATYEQYF. DNA for the CDR3: TGTGCCAGCAGCGTGGGAGGAGCCACCTACGAGCAGTACTTC.